These 13 T cell receptor beta chains were all obtained from the same sample, sequenced in a study of blood T cell repertoires in COVID-19 (dated by TCRdb to about 2020). The library was generated by the immunoSEQ multiplex PCR assay. TCRdb obtained this table from immuneACCESS and retained in-frame rearrangements with V and J assigned. These tables miss some clones; where compared with another copy, unresolved V genes account for less than half of the shortfall, and the remainder is unexplained. This sample holds about 250,000 clones; 80% to 90% were observed only once. The top ten hold roughly 4.8% of the sample. Material for sequencing was peripheral blood. The receptors here all came from a woman between 35 and 50 years old who had recovered from COVID-19.

This rearrangement joins TRBV3-1 (or the pseudogene TRBV3-2) to TRBJ2-7; 7 positions agree with TRBD2. This CDR3 is built from 14 residues. Germline V lookup: CDR1 LGHDT, CDR2 YNNKEL (reference sequence). Losses at the gene ends were 4 bases for V and 6 bases for J; bases not matched to a gene: 9. CDR3 amino acids: CASSLSEGRGEQYV. The CDR3 DNA sequence: TGTGCCAGCAGCCTCTCAGAAGGGAGGGGCGAGCAGTACGTC.

The chain employs TRBV28 and TRBJ1-2; possible D gene TRBD1, 6 bases. The germline V gene has CDR1 MDHEN and CDR2 SYDVKM. This CDR3 has 17 residues. Trimming removed 4 bases from V and 4 bases from J, with 22 bases in between. The CDR3 is CASSYLGTPDVGYGYTF. The CDR3 coding sequence is TGTGCCAGCAGTTACCTCGGGACACCTGATGTTGGCTATGGCTACACCTTC.

This chain links TRBV2 with TRBJ2-1, with D possibly being TRBD2 (6 bases). There are 13 residues in the CDR3. Germline V gene sequence: CDR1 SNHLY, CDR2 FYNNEI. The V end was cut by 6 bases, the J end by 4 bases, with 10 bases between. This CDR3 reads CASRGGGYNEQFF. The CDR3 DNA reads as TGTGCCAGCAGGGGGGGTGGATACAATGAGCAGTTCTTC. Drawing the rest from reference TRBV2 and TRBJ2-1, the complete variable domain is EPEVTQTPSHQVTQMGQEVILRCVPISNHLYFYWYRQILGQKVEFLVSFYNNEISEKSEIFDDQFSVERPDGSNFTLKIRSTKLEDSAMYFCASRGGGYNEQFFGPGTRLTVL.

The CDR3 DNA is TGTGCCAGCAGTGACTCGGCAGGGGGGCTTGGGGGCTACACCTTC. As protein: CASSDSAGGLGGYTF. This chain links TRBV6-4 with TRBJ1-2, with 7 bases aligning to TRBD1. This CDR3 is 15 amino acids long. The V segment lost 0 bases and the J segment 8 bases; nucleotides outside the gene matches: 9. CDR1 is MRHNA, CDR2 SNTAGT, per germline.

The chain couples TRBV6-6 to TRBJ2-7; TRBD2 matches at 8 bases. The CDR3 has 15 amino acids. The V segment lost 1 base and the J segment 4 bases; nucleotides outside the gene matches: 6. The germline CDR1 and CDR2 sequences are MNHNY and SVGAGI (reference sequence). The CDR3 DNA sequence: TGTGCCAGCAGTTACTTGCCAGCGGGAGAGTACGAGCAGTACGTC. Residues: CASSYLPAGEYEQYV.

The V and J genes are TRBV27 and TRBJ1-5; D remains unclear. Trimming left V 4 bases short and J 4 bases short, with 11 bases between. CDR1 and CDR2 (germline): MNHEY, SMNVEV (reference sequence). The CDR3 has 14 amino acids. CDR3: CASSSPSRNQPQHF. CDR3 nucleotides: TGTGCCAGCAGTTCCCCGAGCCGAAATCAGCCCCAGCATTTT.

The chain recombines TRBV12-3 or TRBV12-4 with TRBJ1-4; no clear D gene. The CDR3 spans 13 residues. Between the trimmed V and J ends, which lost 2 bases and 3 bases, there was a span of 4 bases. Here the CDR3 reads CASSLSANEKLFF. The CDR3 DNA follows: TGTGCCAGCAGTTTATCGGCTAATGAAAAACTGTTTTTT.

The V call is TRBV4-2, the J call TRBJ1-2; D perhaps matches TRBD1 (5 bases). Germline V gene data show CDR1 as LGHNA and CDR2 as YNFKEQ. V was pared by 0 bases and J by 2 bases, with 7 bases between. This CDR3 has 14 residues. As DNA, the CDR3 is TGTGCCAGCAGCCAAGATGGGGGGAACTATGGCTACACCTTC. It is translated as CASSQDGGNYGYTF.

The chain is built from TRBV11-3 and TRBJ2-2; no reliable D call. The CDR3 length is 13 residues. The germline CDR1 and CDR2 sequences are SGHNT and YENEEA. V was trimmed by 6 bases and J by 0 bases, leaving 5 bases between them. The CDR3, as DNA: TGTGCCAGCAGTAGCACGAACACCGGGGAGCTGTTTTTT. Its protein is CASSSTNTGELFF.

J is TRBJ2-1 and V is TRBV6-4, with 8 bases identical to TRBD2. J lost 12 bases, V lost 8 bases, and 12 bases had no gene match. Germline-derived CDR1 and CDR2 are MRHNA and SNTAGT. The CDR3 covers 13 residues. For the CDR3, the DNA is TGTGCCAGCCGGGGGGGGACTAGAAATCGGCAGTTCTTC. Translating it yields CASRGGTRNRQFF.

This rearrangement joins TRBV5-1 to TRBJ1-2; 9 bases are shared with TRBD1. This CDR3 is built from 14 residues. V trimming: 4 bases; J trimming: 8 bases; junction bases outside the gene matches: 9. CDR1 SGHRS and CDR2 YFSETQ come from the germline V gene. This chain's CDR3 is CASSQGQGLRGYTF. Written as DNA, the CDR3 is TGCGCCAGCAGCCAGGGACAGGGCCTAAGGGGCTACACCTTC.

This clone was observed a few times. V usage is TRBV9 and J usage is TRBJ1-2; D unclear. V lost 0 bases to trimming and J lost 1 base, with 10 bases between them. CDR1 is SGDLS, CDR2 YYNGEE, per germline. CDR3 length: 15 amino acids. The CDR3 DNA reads TGTGCCAGCAGCGTAGAGGCAGGCCTTAACTATGGCTACACCTTC. This encodes CASSVEAGLNYGYTF. Filled out from reference TRBV9 and TRBJ1-2, the complete variable domain reads DSGVTQTPKHLITATGQRVTLRCSPRSGDLSVYWYQQSLDQGLQFLIQYYNGEERAKGNILERFSAQQFPDLHSELNLSSLELGDSALYFCASSVEAGLNYGYTFGSGTRLTVV.

The chain employs TRBV7-9 and TRBJ1-1, with D possibly being TRBD1 (6 bases). Trimming shortened V by 5 bases and J by 10 bases, and 17 bases separated the two germline ends. Per germline, CDR1 SEHNR and CDR2 FQNEAQ (reference sequence). The CDR3 runs to 13 residues. Here the CDR3 reads CASSDWGGGRAFF. CDR3 nucleotides: TGTGCCAGCAGCGACTGGGGAGGGGGAAGAGCTTTCTTT.